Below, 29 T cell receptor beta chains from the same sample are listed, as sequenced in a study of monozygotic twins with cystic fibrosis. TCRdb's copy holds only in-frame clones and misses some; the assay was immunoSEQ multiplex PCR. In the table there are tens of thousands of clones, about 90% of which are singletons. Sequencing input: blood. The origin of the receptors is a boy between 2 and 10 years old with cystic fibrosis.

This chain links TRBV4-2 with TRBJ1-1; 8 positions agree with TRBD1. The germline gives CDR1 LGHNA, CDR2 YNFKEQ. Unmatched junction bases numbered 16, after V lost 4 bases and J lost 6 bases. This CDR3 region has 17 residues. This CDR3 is CASSPKPGQDLKPEAFF. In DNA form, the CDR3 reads TGTGCCAGCAGCCCAAAACCGGGACAGGATCTTAAACCTGAAGCTTTCTTT.

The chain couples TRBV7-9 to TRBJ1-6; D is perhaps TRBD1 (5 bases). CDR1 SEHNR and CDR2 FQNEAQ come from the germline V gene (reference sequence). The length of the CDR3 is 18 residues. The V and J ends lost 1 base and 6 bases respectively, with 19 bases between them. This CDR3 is CASSLVTPLTEINSPLHF. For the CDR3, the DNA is TGTGCCAGCAGCTTAGTCACGCCTTTGACAGAGATTAATTCACCCCTCCACTTT.

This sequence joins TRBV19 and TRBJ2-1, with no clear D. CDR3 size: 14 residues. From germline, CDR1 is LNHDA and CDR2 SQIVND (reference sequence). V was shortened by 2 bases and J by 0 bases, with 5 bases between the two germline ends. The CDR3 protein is CASSIKSSYNEQFF. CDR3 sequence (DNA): TGTGCCAGTAGTATAAAGAGCTCCTACAATGAGCAGTTCTTC.

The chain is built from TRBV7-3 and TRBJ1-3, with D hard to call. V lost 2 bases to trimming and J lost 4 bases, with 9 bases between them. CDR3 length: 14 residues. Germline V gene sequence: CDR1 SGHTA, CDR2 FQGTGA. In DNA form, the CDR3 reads TGTGCCAGCAGCTTACCGGGTCCGGGAAACACCATATATTTT. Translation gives CASSLPGPGNTIYF.

The CDR3 DNA follows: TGTGCCAGCAGCTATCATAGGGGGAACACTGAAGCTTTCTTT. This sequence encodes CASSYHRGNTEAFF. The gene calls are TRBV7-2 and TRBJ1-1; possible D gene TRBD1, 5 bases. The CDR3 has 14 residues. Germline loops: CDR1 SGHTA, CDR2 FQGNSA. The V and J ends lost 4 bases and 1 base respectively, with 10 bases between them.

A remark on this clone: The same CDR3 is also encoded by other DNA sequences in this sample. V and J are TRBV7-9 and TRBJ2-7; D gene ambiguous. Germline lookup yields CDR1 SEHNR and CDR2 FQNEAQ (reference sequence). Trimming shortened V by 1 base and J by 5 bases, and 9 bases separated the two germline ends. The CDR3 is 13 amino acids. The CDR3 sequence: CASSLVGRDEQYF. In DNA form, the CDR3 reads TGTGCCAGCAGCTTAGTTGGCCGGGACGAGCAGTACTTC.

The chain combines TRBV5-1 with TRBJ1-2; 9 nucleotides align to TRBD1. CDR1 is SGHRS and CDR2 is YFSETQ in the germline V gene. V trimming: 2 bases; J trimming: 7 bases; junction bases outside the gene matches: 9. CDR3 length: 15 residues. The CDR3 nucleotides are TGCGCCAGCAGCTTCGGAGACCGGGACAGGGCTGGCTACACCTTC. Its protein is CASSFGDRDRAGYTF.

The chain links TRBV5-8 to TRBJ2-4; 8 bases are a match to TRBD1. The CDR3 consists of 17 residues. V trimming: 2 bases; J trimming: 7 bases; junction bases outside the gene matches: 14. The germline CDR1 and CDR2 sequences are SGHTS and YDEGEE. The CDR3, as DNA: TGTGCCAGCAGCTTCTTTCGGACAGGGTCCCCCGGGAACATTCAGTACTTC. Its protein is CASSFFRTGSPGNIQYF.

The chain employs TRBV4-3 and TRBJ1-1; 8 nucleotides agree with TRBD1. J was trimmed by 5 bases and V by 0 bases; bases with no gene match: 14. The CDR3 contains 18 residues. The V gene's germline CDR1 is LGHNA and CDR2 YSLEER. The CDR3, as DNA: TGCGCCAGCAGCCAAGATGGTGTTAAGACAGGGGTGGTAACTGAAGCTTTCTTT. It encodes CASSQDGVKTGVVTEAFF.

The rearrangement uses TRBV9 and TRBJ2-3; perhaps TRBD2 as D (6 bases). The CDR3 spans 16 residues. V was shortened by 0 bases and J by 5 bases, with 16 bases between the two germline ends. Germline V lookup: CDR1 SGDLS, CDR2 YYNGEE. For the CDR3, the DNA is TGTGCCAGCAGCGTAGACTTCTCGGGGGATTTAGATACGCAGTATTTT. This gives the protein CASSVDFSGDLDTQYF.

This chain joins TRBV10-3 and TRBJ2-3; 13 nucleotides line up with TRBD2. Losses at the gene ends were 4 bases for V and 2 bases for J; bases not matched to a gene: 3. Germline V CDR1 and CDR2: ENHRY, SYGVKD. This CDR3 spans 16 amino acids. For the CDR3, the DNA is TGTGCCATCAGTGGGACTAGCGGGGGCCACACAGATACGCAGTATTTT. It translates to CAISGTSGGHTDTQYF.

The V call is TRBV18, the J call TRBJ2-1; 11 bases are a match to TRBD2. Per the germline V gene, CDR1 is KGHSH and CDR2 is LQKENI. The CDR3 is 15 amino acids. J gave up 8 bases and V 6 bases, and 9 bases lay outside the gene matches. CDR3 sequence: CASSPTSGGGDEQFF. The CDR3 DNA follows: TGTGCCAGCTCCCCAACTAGCGGGGGTGGGGATGAGCAGTTCTTC.

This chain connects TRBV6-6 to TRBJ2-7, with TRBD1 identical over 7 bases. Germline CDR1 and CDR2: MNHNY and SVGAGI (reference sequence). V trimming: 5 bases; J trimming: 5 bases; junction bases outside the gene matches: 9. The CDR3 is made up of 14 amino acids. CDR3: CASSTGTEVHEQYF. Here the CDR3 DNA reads TGTGCCAGCAGTACCGGGACAGAGGTCCACGAGCAGTACTTC.

This CDR3 reads CASSLDQGTEAFF. In DNA form, the CDR3 reads TGTGCCAGCAGCTTAGACCAGGGAACTGAAGCTTTCTTT. The rearrangement uses TRBV7-9 and TRBJ1-1, with D possibly TRBD1 on 5 matching bases. CDR1 is SEHNR and CDR2 is FQNEAQ in the germline V gene (reference sequence). V lost 1 base, J lost 5 bases, and 8 bases lay in between. This CDR3 region has 13 residues.

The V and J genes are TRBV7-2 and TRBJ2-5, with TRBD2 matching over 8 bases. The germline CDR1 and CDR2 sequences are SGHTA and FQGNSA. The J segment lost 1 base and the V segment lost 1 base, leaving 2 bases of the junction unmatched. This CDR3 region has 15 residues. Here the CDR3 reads CASSLVSGAQETQYF. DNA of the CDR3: TGTGCCAGCAGCTTAGTTAGCGGGGCCCAAGAGACCCAGTACTTC.

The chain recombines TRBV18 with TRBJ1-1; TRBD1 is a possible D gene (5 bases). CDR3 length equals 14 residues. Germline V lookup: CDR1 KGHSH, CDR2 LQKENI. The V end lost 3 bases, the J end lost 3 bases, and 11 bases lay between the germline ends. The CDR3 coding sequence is TGTGCCAGCTCACCGACTACAGGTGACACTGAAGCTTTCTTT. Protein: CASSPTTGDTEAFF.

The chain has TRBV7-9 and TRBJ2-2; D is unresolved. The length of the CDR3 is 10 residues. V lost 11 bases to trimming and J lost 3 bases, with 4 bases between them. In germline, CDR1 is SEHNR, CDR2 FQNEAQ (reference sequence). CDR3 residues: CAGHTGELFF. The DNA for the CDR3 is TGTGCCGGCCACACCGGGGAGCTGTTTTTT. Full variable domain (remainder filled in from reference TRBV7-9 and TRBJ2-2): DTGVSQNPRHKITKRGQNVTFRCDPISEHNRLYWYRQTLGQGPEFLTYFQNEAQLEKSRLLSDRFSAERPKGSFSTLEIQRTEQGDSAMYLCAGHTGELFFGEGSRLTVL.

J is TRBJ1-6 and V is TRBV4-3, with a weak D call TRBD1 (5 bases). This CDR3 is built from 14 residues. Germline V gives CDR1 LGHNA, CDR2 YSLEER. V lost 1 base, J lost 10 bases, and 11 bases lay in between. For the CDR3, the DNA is TGCGCCAGCAGCCAAGGTGGAGGGGCCTCACCCCTCCACTTT. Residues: CASSQGGGASPLHF.

CDR3 in amino acids: CASSRGDRYTDTQYF. The CDR3 DNA reads as TGTGCCAGCAGCCGAGGGGACAGGTACACAGATACGCAGTATTTT. V is TRBV7-9 and J is TRBJ2-3; 8 positions agree with TRBD1. CDR3 length equals 15 residues. CDR1 is SEHNR and CDR2 is FQNEAQ in the germline V gene (reference sequence). V gave up 5 bases and J gave up 2 bases; unmatched junction bases: 6.

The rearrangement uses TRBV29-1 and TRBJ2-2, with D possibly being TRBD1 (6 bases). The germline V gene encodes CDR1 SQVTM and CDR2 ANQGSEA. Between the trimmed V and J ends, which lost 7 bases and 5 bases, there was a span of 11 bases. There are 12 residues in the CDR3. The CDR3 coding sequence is TGCAGCGCCCGGACAGAGACCGGGGAGCTGTTTTTT. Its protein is CSARTETGELFF.

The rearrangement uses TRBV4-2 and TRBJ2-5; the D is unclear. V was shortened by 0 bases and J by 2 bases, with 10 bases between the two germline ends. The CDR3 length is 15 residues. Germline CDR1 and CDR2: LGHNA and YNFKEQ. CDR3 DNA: TGTGCCAGCAGCCAAGAGCGGTCCAGGCAAGAGACCCAGTACTTC. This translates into CASSQERSRQETQYF.

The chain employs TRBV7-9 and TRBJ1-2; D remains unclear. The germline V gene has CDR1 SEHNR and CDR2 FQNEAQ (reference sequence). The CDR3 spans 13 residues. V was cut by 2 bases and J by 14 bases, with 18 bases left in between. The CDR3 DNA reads TGTGCCAGCAGCTTAACGCAGCCCCACGGGGTTACCTTC. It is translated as CASSLTQPHGVTF.

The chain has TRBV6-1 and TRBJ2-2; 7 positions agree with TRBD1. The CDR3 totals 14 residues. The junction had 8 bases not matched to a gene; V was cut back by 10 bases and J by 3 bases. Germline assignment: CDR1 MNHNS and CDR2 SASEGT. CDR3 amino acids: CATLKGADTGELFF. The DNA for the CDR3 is TGTGCCACCCTCAAGGGGGCGGACACCGGGGAGCTGTTTTTT.

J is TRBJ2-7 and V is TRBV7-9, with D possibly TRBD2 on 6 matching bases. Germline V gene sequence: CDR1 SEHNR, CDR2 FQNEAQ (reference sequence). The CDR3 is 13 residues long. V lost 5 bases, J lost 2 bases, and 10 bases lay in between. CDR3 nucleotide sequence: TGTGCCAGCAGCCCGGGACTTACCTACGAGCAGTACTTC. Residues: CASSPGLTYEQYF.

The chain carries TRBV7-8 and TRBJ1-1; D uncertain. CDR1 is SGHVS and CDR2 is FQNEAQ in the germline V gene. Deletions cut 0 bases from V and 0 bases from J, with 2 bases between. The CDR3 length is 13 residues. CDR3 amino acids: CASSLAMNTEAFF. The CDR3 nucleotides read TGTGCCAGCAGCTTAGCTATGAACACTGAAGCTTTCTTT.

The CDR3 DNA sequence: TGTGCCAGTCACCAGGGCAGGGGCTACACCTTC. Protein: CASHQGRGYTF. The rearrangement uses TRBV19 and TRBJ1-2; D perhaps matches TRBD1 (5 bases). Deletions cut 8 bases from V and 8 bases from J, with 12 bases between. This CDR3 spans 11 amino acids. Germline V CDR1 and CDR2: LNHDA, SQIVND (reference sequence).

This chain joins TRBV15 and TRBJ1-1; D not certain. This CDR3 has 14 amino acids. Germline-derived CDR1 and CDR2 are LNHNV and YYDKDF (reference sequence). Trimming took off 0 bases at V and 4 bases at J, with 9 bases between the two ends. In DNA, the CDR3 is TGTGCCACCAGCAGAGATGGCAGACTCACTGAAGCTTTCTTT. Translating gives CATSRDGRLTEAFF.

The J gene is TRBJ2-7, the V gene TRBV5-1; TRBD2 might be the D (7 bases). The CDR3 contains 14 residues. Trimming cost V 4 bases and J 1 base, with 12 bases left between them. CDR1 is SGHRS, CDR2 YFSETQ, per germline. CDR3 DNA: TGCGCCAGCAGCCGGGGGGCGGATTCCTACGAGCAGTACTTC. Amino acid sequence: CASSRGADSYEQYF.

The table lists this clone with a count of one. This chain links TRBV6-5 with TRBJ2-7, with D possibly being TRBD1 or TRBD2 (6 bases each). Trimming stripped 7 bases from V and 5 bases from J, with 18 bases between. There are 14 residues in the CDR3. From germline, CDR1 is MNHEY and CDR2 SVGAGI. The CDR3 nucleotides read TGTGCCAGCAAATTGGGGGGCCACGGCAACGAGCAGTACTTC. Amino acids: CASKLGGHGNEQYF.